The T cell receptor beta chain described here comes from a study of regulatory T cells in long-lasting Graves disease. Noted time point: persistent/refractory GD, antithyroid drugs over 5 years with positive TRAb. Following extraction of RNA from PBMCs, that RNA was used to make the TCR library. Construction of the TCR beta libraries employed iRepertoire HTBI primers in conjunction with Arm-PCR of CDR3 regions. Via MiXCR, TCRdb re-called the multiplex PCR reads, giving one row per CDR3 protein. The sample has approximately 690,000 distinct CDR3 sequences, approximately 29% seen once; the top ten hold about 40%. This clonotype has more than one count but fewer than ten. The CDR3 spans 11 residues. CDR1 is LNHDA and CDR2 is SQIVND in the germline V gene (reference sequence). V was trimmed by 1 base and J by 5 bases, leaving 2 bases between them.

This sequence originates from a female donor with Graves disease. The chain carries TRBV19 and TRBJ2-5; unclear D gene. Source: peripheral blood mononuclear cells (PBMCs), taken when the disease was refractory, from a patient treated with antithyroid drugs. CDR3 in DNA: TGTGCCAGTAGTATAGCCGAGACCCAGTACTTC. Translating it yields CASSIAETQYF. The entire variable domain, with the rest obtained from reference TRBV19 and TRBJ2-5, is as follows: DGGITQSPKYLFRKEGQNVTLSCEQNLNHDAMYWYRQDPGQGLRLIYYSQIVNDFQKGDIAEGYSVSREKKESFPLTVTSAQKNPTAFYLCASSIAETQYFGPGTRLLVL.